Sequencing of this T cell receptor (beta chain) was carried out in a study of low-dose radiotherapy and immunotherapy resistance in tumors. This clonotype was detected many times. Time point noted: before trial treatment. TRAV- and TRBV-specific primers primed first-strand cDNA, covering alpha and beta chains. The TCRs were subjected to amplification over about 20 PCR cycles employing a constant-region primer in conjunction with a V-primer adapter. One entry per CDR3 protein, called by TCRdb with MiXCR from the reads. The sample has tens of thousands of distinct CDR3 sequences, 15% to 20% seen once. Trimming left V 3 bases short and J 3 bases short, with 8 bases between. CDR3 size: 13 residues. Germline CDR1 is SNHLY and CDR2 is FYNNEI.

The chain has TRBV2 and TRBJ1-1; D perhaps matches TRBD1 (5 bases). Specimen: PBMCs, collected before treatment. This TCR was recovered from a male donor with prostate cancer. The CDR3 spells CASSEGGYTEAFF. For the CDR3, the DNA is TGTGCCAGCAGTGAGGGGGGGTACACTGAAGCTTTCTTT.